Given below is one T cell receptor beta chain in context. There are 18 residues in the CDR3. This record belongs to a study of T cells expressing NK-cell markers. Overall study context: Source material for TCR beta repertoires consisted of sorted CD3+CD56+NKG2C+, CD3+CD56+NKG2C- and CD3+CD56-NKG2C+ T cells. Serological testing identified seven of the eight sequenced donors as HCMV-seropositive and one as seronegative.

Following a re-call of the 5' RACE reads, TCRdb has one entry per CDR3 protein and lacks DNA. The sample table sets out over 200,000 distinct CDR3 sequences. This receptor was identified in a man aged 18 to 29 in good health. The rearrangement links TRBV12-3 or TRBV12-4 to TRBJ2-1; no DNA is available, so the TRBD2 call from TCRdb remains unchecked. Sequencing was carried out using blood T cells: a sorted CD56 or NKG2C T cell subset, CD4+ or CD8+ T cells, or bulk PBMC T cells (not recorded which). CDR3 sequence reads: CASSFSPGLAGGGGEQFF.